These 28 T cell receptor beta chains were sequenced from one sample in a study of blood T cells in healthy people across ages. A sample-barcoded 5' primer and a J-beta primer mix were used in a second PCR of roughly 7 to 12 cycles. Each CDR3 protein gets one entry after TCRdb re-called the 5' RACE reads with MiXCR. The sample consists of about a million distinct CDR3 sequences, around two fifths of them appearing once. Specimen: blood. Receptors originate from a man younger than 30 in good health.

This chain links TRBV20-1 with TRBJ1-6; the D gene is possibly TRBD1 (5 bases). V was cut by 1 base and J by 9 bases, with 19 bases left in between. The CDR3 is 16 amino acids. CDR1 and CDR2 (germline): DFQATT, SNEGSKA (reference sequence). The CDR3 bases are TGCAGTGCTAGAGGAACTTTGACAGCCGATACTTCACCCCTCCACTTT. Protein: CSARGTLTADTSPLHF.

This clonotype has only a few counts. The V and J genes are TRBV29-1 and TRBJ2-1; TRBD2 aligns across 8 bases. Germline V gene sequence: CDR1 SQVTM, CDR2 ANQGSEA. Trimming at V came to 7 bases and at J to 2 bases, leaving 4 bases not matched to a gene. The CDR3 sequence is 13 residues long. This chain's CDR3 is CSGSGIAYNEQFF. The CDR3 DNA reads TGCAGCGGTAGCGGGATCGCCTACAATGAGCAGTTCTTC.

Details on this clonotype: One end of the junction is discordant with germline, which a read error may explain. The CDR3 DNA reads as TGTGCCTGCAGGATTAGCACAGATACGCAGTATTTT. This encodes CACRISTDTQYF. V is TRBV7-2 and J is TRBJ2-3; no clear D. The CDR3 length is 12 residues. Per germline, CDR1 SGHTA and CDR2 FQGNSA.

The V gene is TRBV6-5, the J gene TRBJ1-1; the D gene is possibly TRBD1 (5 bases). V gave up 5 bases and J gave up 1 base, with 14 bases separating them. There are 15 residues in the CDR3. In germline, CDR1 is MNHEY, CDR2 SVGAGI. The CDR3 spells CASSPDRGANTEAFF. Here the CDR3 DNA reads TGTGCCAGCAGTCCTGATAGGGGCGCGAACACTGAAGCTTTCTTT.

Points on this clonotype: A junction end diverges from the germline sequence, so it may reflect a read error. The rearrangement uses TRBV5-1 and TRBJ1-1; D gene unclear. CDR1 and CDR2 (germline): SGHRS, YFSETQ. The CDR3 extends over 13 amino acids. Written as DNA, the CDR3 is TGCACCAGCAGCTTAGTGGAGGGAGCTGAAGCTTTCTTT. This codes for CTSSLVEGAEAFF. Looking up the rest from reference TRBV5-1 and TRBJ1-1 gives the full variable domain: KAGVTQTPRYLIKTRGQQVTLSCSPISGHRSVSWYQQTPGQGLQFLFEYFSETQRNKGNFPGRFSGRQFSNSRSEMNVSTLELGDSALYLCTSSLVEGAEAFFGQGTRLTVV.

This chain joins TRBV29-1 and TRBJ2-5; 7 bases are shared with TRBD1. The V gene end was trimmed by 6 bases and the J gene end by 7 bases; junction bases not matched to a gene: 11. The CDR3 has 13 residues. Germline CDR1 is SQVTM and CDR2 is ANQGSEA. This CDR3 reads CSVGQVGGWTQYF. The CDR3 DNA follows: TGCAGCGTAGGACAGGTCGGAGGTTGGACCCAGTACTTC.

This sequence joins TRBV6-5 and TRBJ1-1, with D uncertain. V shed 7 bases and J shed 7 bases, with 22 bases lying between them. CDR1 is MNHEY, CDR2 SVGAGI, per germline. The CDR3 spans 15 residues. In DNA form, the CDR3 reads TGTGCCAGCAATTTAGGAGGTCTCCCCTCCAGTGAAGCTTTCTTT. Translated, it gives CASNLGGLPSSEAFF.

The chain couples TRBV28 to TRBJ1-6, with D unresolved. Trimming took 6 bases from V and 0 from J, leaving 9 bases between them. The CDR3 loop spans 15 amino acids. Germline values: CDR1 MDHEN, CDR2 SYDVKM. CDR3 residues: CASRSPSSYNSPLHF. The CDR3 DNA reads TGTGCCAGCAGATCCCCTAGCTCCTATAATTCACCCCTCCACTTT.

This chain links TRBV20-1 with TRBJ2-1; D not resolved. The CDR3 has 13 residues. The V and J ends lost 1 base and 7 bases respectively, with 11 bases between them. The germline gives CDR1 DFQATT, CDR2 SNEGSKA (reference sequence). The CDR3: CSARGPNGNEQFF. CDR3 nucleotide sequence: TGCAGTGCTAGAGGGCCCAATGGGAATGAGCAGTTCTTC.

This clonotype was seen a few times. The chain recombines TRBV12-3 or TRBV12-4 with TRBJ2-4; 7 bases fit TRBD1. V lost 3 bases, J lost 0 bases, and 8 bases stayed unmatched. The CDR3 covers 17 residues. CDR3 sequence reads: CASSFGDSTLAKNIQYF. The CDR3 region has the DNA TGTGCCAGCAGTTTCGGGGACAGTACCTTAGCCAAAAACATTCAGTACTTC.

Comment on this clonotype: One junction end disagrees with the germline gene, perhaps due to a read error. The chain combines TRBV12-3 or TRBV12-4 with TRBJ2-3, with a weak D call TRBD2 (6 bases). This CDR3 is 12 amino acids long. The CDR3 sequence is CASTLGGDAQYF. Here the CDR3 DNA reads TGTGCCAGCACCCTGGGGGGAGATGCGCAATATTTT.

The V call is TRBV7-9, the J call TRBJ1-1; no clear D. From germline, CDR1 is SEHNR and CDR2 FQNEAQ (reference sequence). The V and J ends lost 6 bases and 3 bases respectively, with 11 bases between them. The CDR3 totals 13 residues. In nucleotides, the CDR3 is TGTGCCAGCAGATCTGAGAGGGACACTGAAGCTTTCTTT. Translating it yields CASRSERDTEAFF. The full variable domain, in which reference TRBV7-9 and TRBJ1-1 provide the parts outside the CDR3, is DTGVSQNPRHKITKRGQNVTFRCDPISEHNRLYWYRQTLGQGPEFLTYFQNEAQLEKSRLLSDRFSAERPKGSFSTLEIQRTEQGDSAMYLCASRSERDTEAFFGQGTRLTVV.

This clonotype was observed at least ten times. This chain uses TRBV4-1 with TRBJ2-1, with D perhaps TRBD2 (5 bases). The CDR3 loop spans 15 amino acids. In germline, CDR1 is MGHRA, CDR2 YSYEKL. Deletions cut 0 bases from V and 0 bases from J, with 6 bases between. DNA of the CDR3: TGCGCCAGCAGCCAAGATACTAGCTCCTACAATGAGCAGTTCTTC. This gives the protein CASSQDTSSYNEQFF.

This clonotype was recorded at least ten times. V gene TRBV20-1 combines with J gene TRBJ2-3; possible D gene TRBD2, 6 bases. The germline V gene encodes CDR1 DFQATT and CDR2 SNEGSKA (reference sequence). The CDR3 totals 16 residues. V dropped 4 bases and J dropped 6 bases, with 23 bases sitting between them. CDR3 loop: CSATPRDFFLGDTQYF. The DNA of the CDR3 is TGCAGTGCTACACCTCGGGACTTCTTCTTGGGGGATACGCAGTATTTT.

CDR3 region: CASSISTNTEAFF. The CDR3 nucleotides read TGTGCCAGTAGTATTTCGACGAACACTGAAGCTTTCTTT. This sequence joins TRBV19 and TRBJ1-1, with D unresolved. Trimming stripped 3 bases from V and 1 base from J, with 6 bases between. Germline V gives CDR1 LNHDA, CDR2 SQIVND (reference sequence). The CDR3 runs to 13 residues.

CDR3 bases: TGTGCCACCCTAGGGGGGTTTAGCTATACGCAGTATTTT. Protein product: CATLGGFSYTQYF. The chain employs TRBV27 and TRBJ2-3; tentatively, D is TRBD1 or TRBD2 (6 bases each). Per germline, CDR1 MNHEY and CDR2 SMNVEV (reference sequence). The V end was cut by 10 bases, the J end by 7 bases, with 18 bases between. CDR3 length: 13 residues.

The count of this clonotype is one. At one of its ends the junction is not consistent with the germline gene, which may arise from a read error. CDR3 in DNA: TGTGCCAGCAGCCTACCGGACCGGGGGACCGGGGTGCTGTTTTTT. It specifies CASSLPDRGTGVLFF. The chain carries TRBV11-2 and TRBJ2-2; weak D call: TRBD2 (6 bases). CDR1 is SGHAT and CDR2 is FQNNGV in the germline V gene. The CDR3 totals 15 residues.

In this sample, this clonotype turned up many times. This chain connects TRBV11-2 to TRBJ2-1; D may be TRBD1 (6 bases). Per germline, CDR1 SGHAT and CDR2 FQNNGV. This CDR3 has 13 amino acids. Between the trimmed V and J ends, which lost 5 bases and 5 bases, there was a span of 10 bases. CDR3 residues: CASSLQGNNEQFF. The CDR3 coding sequence is TGTGCCAGCAGCCTCCAGGGGAACAATGAGCAGTTCTTC. The whole variable domain, filled in from reference TRBV11-2 and TRBJ2-1, reads EAGVAQSPRYKIIEKRQSVAFWCNPISGHATLYWYQQILGQGPKLLIQFQNNGVVDDSQLPKDRFSAERLKGVDSTLKIQPAKLEDSAVYLCASSLQGNNEQFFGPGTRLTVL.

The gene calls are TRBV5-1 and TRBJ2-1; TRBD1 is a possible D gene (6 bases). CDR1 is SGHRS and CDR2 is YFSETQ in the germline V gene. V lost 1 base, J lost 8 bases, and 19 bases lay in between. This CDR3 has 16 amino acids. The CDR3 here is CASSLSGEFFGDEQFF. CDR3 bases: TGCGCCAGCAGCTTGTCAGGGGAGTTTTTTGGCGATGAGCAGTTCTTC. The full variable domain, rest sourced from reference TRBV5-1 and TRBJ2-1, is KAGVTQTPRYLIKTRGQQVTLSCSPISGHRSVSWYQQTPGQGLQFLFEYFSETQRNKGNFPGRFSGRQFSNSRSEMNVSTLELGDSALYLCASSLSGEFFGDEQFFGPGTRLTVL.

This clonotype was detected only a few times. The genes are TRBV5-1 and TRBJ2-1; 7 bases map to TRBD2. The CDR3 consists of 14 residues. Germline values: CDR1 SGHRS, CDR2 YFSETQ. J was trimmed by 5 bases and V by 2 bases; bases with no gene match: 4. The CDR3: CASSFGDYHNEQFF. The CDR3 DNA follows: TGCGCCAGCAGCTTTGGGGACTACCACAATGAGCAGTTCTTC. Supplemented by reference TRBV5-1 and TRBJ2-1, the full variable domain reads KAGVTQTPRYLIKTRGQQVTLSCSPISGHRSVSWYQQTPGQGLQFLFEYFSETQRNKGNFPGRFSGRQFSNSRSEMNVSTLELGDSALYLCASSFGDYHNEQFFGPGTRLTVL.

The gene calls are TRBV5-4 and TRBJ1-6; possible D gene TRBD1, 5 bases. Germline-derived CDR1 and CDR2 are SGHNT and YYREEE (reference sequence). Trimming took 3 bases from V and 9 from J, leaving 19 bases between them. The length of the CDR3 is 16 residues. The CDR3 loop reads CASSYAGGGFGSPLHF. The CDR3 DNA follows: TGTGCCAGCAGCTATGCCGGTGGGGGGTTCGGTTCACCCCTCCACTTT.

This clonotype was found a few times. The chain recombines TRBV20-1 with TRBJ2-1; TRBD1 aligns across 7 bases. In germline, CDR1 is DFQATT, CDR2 SNEGSKA (reference sequence). The junction had 4 bases not matched to a gene; V was cut back by 1 base and J by 7 bases. The CDR3 extends over 13 amino acids. CDR3 in amino acids: CSARVQGVNEQFF. CDR3 in DNA: TGCAGTGCTAGAGTCCAGGGGGTGAATGAGCAGTTCTTC.

As to this clonotype: A much more abundant neighbour one base away suggests this may be a read error. The chain carries TRBV12-3 or TRBV12-4 and TRBJ2-7; a possible D gene is TRBD1 (5 bases). The assigned J gene may be wrong: the sequence end matches TRBJ2-5 better. The CDR3 sequence is 14 residues long. CDR3 sequence: CASSLFWGQETQYF. CDR3 DNA: TGTGCCAGCAGTTTGTTTTGGGGCCAGGAGACCCAGTACTTC.

CDR3 region: CASSLPRTQETQYF. CDR3 nucleotides: TGTGCCAGCAGTTTACCCCGGACACAAGAGACCCAGTACTTC. The V call is TRBV28, the J call TRBJ2-5, with a possible D match to TRBD1 (5 bases). The CDR3 spans 14 residues. Germline V CDR1 and CDR2: MDHEN, SYDVKM. The V gene lost 2 bases and the J gene lost 2 bases, with 9 bases spanning the gap.

The CDR3, as DNA: TGTGCCAGTATTGGACCCAGAAACACCGGGGAGCTGTTTTTT. Encoded protein: CASIGPRNTGELFF. The chain links TRBV19 to TRBJ2-2, with D unclear. The ends were cut back, 7 bases at V and 2 bases at J, with 11 bases in the middle. This CDR3 has 14 amino acids. Germline V gene sequence: CDR1 LNHDA, CDR2 SQIVND (reference sequence).

This clonotype was recorded many times. The chain employs TRBV27 and TRBJ2-1; D is unresolved. The CDR3 extends over 12 amino acids. Germline values: CDR1 MNHEY, CDR2 SMNVEV (reference sequence). Trimming removed 5 bases from V and 3 bases from J, with 5 bases in between. CDR3 in amino acids: CASSENYNEQFF. The CDR3 DNA is TGTGCCAGCAGTGAAAACTACAATGAGCAGTTCTTC.

This clonotype was seen only a few times. V and J are TRBV6-2 or TRBV6-3 and TRBJ2-5; 8 positions agree with TRBD2. CDR1 MNHEY and CDR2 SVGEGT come from the germline V gene. With V trimmed by 0 bases and J by 0 bases, 0 bases remained unmatched. The length of the CDR3 is 15 residues. The CDR3 coding sequence is TGTGCCAGCAGTTACTCGACTAGCGACCAAGAGACCCAGTACTTC. Its translation: CASSYSTSDQETQYF.

Comment on this clonotype: A much larger clone lies a single base off, so this may be a read error. The chain is built from TRBV10-3 and TRBJ1-2; 7 positions match TRBD1. The germline V gene has CDR1 ENHRY and CDR2 SYGVKD. The CDR3 loop spans 15 amino acids. V shed 11 bases, J shed 5 bases, and the junction held 17 bases outside the gene matches. This CDR3 is CAVLGETGLDYGYTF. The CDR3 nucleotides read TGTGCCGTCCTGGGGGAGACAGGGTTGGATTATGGCTACACCTTC.